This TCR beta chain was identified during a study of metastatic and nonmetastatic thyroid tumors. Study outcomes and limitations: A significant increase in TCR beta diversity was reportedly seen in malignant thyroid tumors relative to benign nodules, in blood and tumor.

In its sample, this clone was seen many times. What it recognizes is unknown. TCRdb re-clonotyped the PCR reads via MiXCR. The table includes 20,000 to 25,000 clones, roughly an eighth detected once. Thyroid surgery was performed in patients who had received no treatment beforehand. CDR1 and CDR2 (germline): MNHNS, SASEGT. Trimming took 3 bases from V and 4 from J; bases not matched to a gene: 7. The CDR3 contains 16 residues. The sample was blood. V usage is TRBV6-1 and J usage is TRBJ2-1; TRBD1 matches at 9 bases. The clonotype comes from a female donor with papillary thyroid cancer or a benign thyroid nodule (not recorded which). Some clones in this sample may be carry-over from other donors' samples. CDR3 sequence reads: CASSDPGQGPYNEQFF. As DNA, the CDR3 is TGTGCCAGCAGTGACCCGGGACAGGGTCCGTACAATGAGCAGTTCTTC.